The 23 T cell receptor beta chains given below trace back to one sample, sequenced in a study of T cells in Graves' hyperthyroidism and ophthalmopathy. Amplified TCR beta CDR3 regions derived from RNA transcripts. First-round RT-PCR targeting the TCR CDR3 was performed with the HTBI primer set. TCRdb analysed the multiplex PCR reads with MiXCR anew, one entry per CDR3 protein. Among roughly 400,000 distinct CDR3 sequences, 11% to 15% were seen once, and the ten largest hold 25% to 30%. What was sequenced was blood. The receptors come from a man in his forties or fifties with Graves' ophthalmopathy.

This clonotype was picked up many times. J is TRBJ2-5 and V is TRBV14, with 10 bases that match TRBD2. V was clipped by 4 bases and J by 1 base; unmatched bases: 12. The CDR3 runs to 18 residues. The germline V gene encodes CDR1 SGHDN and CDR2 FVKESK. The CDR3 DNA follows: TGTGCCAGCAGCCGACGACTAGCGGGTCCCGGCGGCCAAGAGACCCAGTACTTC. This gives the protein CASSRRLAGPGGQETQYF.

The genes are TRBV7-2 and TRBJ2-1, with no clear D. The CDR3 totals 14 residues. The V and J ends lost 2 bases and 11 bases respectively, with 16 bases between them. Germline loops: CDR1 SGHTA, CDR2 FQGNSA. The CDR3 reads CASSLSAVAVQQFF. The CDR3 nucleotides are TGTGCCAGCAGCTTATCAGCTGTAGCTGTACAGCAGTTCTTC.

The table lists this clonotype with a few counts. The CDR3 spells CASTQGGGDEQYF. The CDR3 region has the DNA TGTGCCAGCACCCAGGGTGGGGGTGACGAGCAGTACTTC. The chain links TRBV7-9 to TRBJ2-7, with D perhaps matching TRBD1 or TRBD2 (5 bases each). The CDR3 has 13 residues. V shed 7 bases and J shed 5 bases, with 15 bases lying between them. Germline values: CDR1 SEHNR, CDR2 FQNEAQ (reference sequence).

At least ten counts were recorded for this clonotype. The rearrangement links TRBV12-3 or TRBV12-4 to TRBJ1-1, with 8 bases matching TRBD1. V shed 9 bases, J shed 8 bases, and the junction held 8 bases outside the gene matches. The CDR3 spans 12 residues. In nucleotides, the CDR3 is TGTGCCAGTCTAAGTTACAGGGGGGAAGCTTTCTTT. Protein: CASLSYRGEAFF.

On this clonotype: A much larger clone differs by one base, so this may be a read error. The genes are TRBV6-5 and TRBJ2-3, with TRBD2 matching over 7 bases. From germline, CDR1 is MNHEY and CDR2 SVGAGI. The CDR3 is made up of 16 amino acids. The ends lost 1 base at V and 2 bases at J; junction bases unmatched: 6. CDR3 bases: TGTGCCAGCAGTTACTTAGCTAGCGGAGTCACAGATACGCAGTATTTT. The encoded protein is CASSYLASGVTDTQYF.

This clonotype was seen a few times. V is TRBV27 and J is TRBJ2-5; no clear D. V was clipped by 6 bases and J by 5 bases, with 16 bases between them. Germline values: CDR1 MNHEY, CDR2 SMNVEV (reference sequence). The CDR3 sequence is 14 residues long. The DNA for the CDR3 is TGTGCCAGCAGCCCCGCTTCTGCCCGGGAGACCCAGTACTTC. This sequence encodes CASSPASARETQYF.

This clonotype was recorded at least ten times. The chain combines TRBV6-1 with TRBJ2-3; maybe TRBD1 (5 bases). The germline V gene has CDR1 MNHNS and CDR2 SASEGT. The length of the CDR3 is 14 residues. Trimming shortened V by 4 bases and J by 4 bases, and 12 bases separated the two germline ends. This CDR3 reads CASSAQFRADTQYF. CDR3 nucleotide sequence: TGTGCCAGCAGTGCTCAATTCAGGGCAGATACGCAGTATTTT.

A few counts support this clonotype. The rearrangement uses TRBV10-3 and TRBJ1-1; D is perhaps TRBD1 (5 bases). Looked up from germline, CDR1 is ENHRY and CDR2 is SYGVKD. The CDR3 is 12 amino acids. V gave up 7 bases and J gave up 3 bases, with 9 bases separating them. CDR3 in amino acids: CAITDSHTEAFF. DNA of the CDR3: TGTGCCATCACCGACAGTCACACTGAAGCTTTCTTT.

In this sample, this clonotype turned up a few times. The gene calls are TRBV29-1 and TRBJ2-3; D is ambiguous. The CDR3 covers 12 residues. Germline CDR1 reads SQVTM; CDR2 reads ANQGSEA. V dropped 4 bases and J dropped 1 base, with 6 bases sitting between them. The CDR3 DNA sequence: TGCAGCGTTGGGGCTGGCACAGATACGCAGTATTTT. Protein sequence: CSVGAGTDTQYF.

The chain employs TRBV12-3 or TRBV12-4 and TRBJ1-2; the D is unclear. The germline V and J ends were trimmed by 2 bases and 4 bases, with 5 bases remaining between them. The CDR3 covers 12 residues. DNA of the CDR3: TGTGCCAGCAGTTTAAGACGCTATGGCTACACCTTC. Protein product: CASSLRRYGYTF.

This clonotype has ten or more counts. The chain joins TRBV12-5 to TRBJ2-3, with D unresolved. CDR3 size: 13 residues. Trimming took 5 bases from V and 5 from J, leaving 11 bases between them. Germline values: CDR1 LGHNT, CDR2 FRNRAP. The CDR3 DNA sequence: TGTGCTAGTGGTCATCCGGCAAAAGATACGCAGTATTTT. Translating gives CASGHPAKDTQYF.

At least ten counts were recorded for this clonotype. The CDR3 bases are TGTGCCAGCAGTGAAGCGAGGGGGACAGGGGCGAACATTCAGTACTTC. This gives the protein CASSEARGTGANIQYF. The genes are TRBV2 and TRBJ2-4, with 10 nucleotides matching TRBD1. CDR1 and CDR2 (germline): SNHLY, FYNNEI. V lost 0 bases and J lost 7; bases outside the gene matches: 6. CDR3 length: 16 residues.

The rearrangement links TRBV25-1 to TRBJ2-5; perhaps D is TRBD1 or TRBD2 (5 bases each). In germline, CDR1 is MGHDK, CDR2 SYGVNS. The ends were cut back, 1 base at V and 7 bases at J, with 16 bases in the middle. The CDR3 extends over 15 amino acids. The CDR3 loop reads CASSESRGQSVTQYF. Here the CDR3 DNA reads TGTGCCAGCAGTGAATCCCGGGGCCAAAGTGTGACCCAGTACTTC.

This clonotype showed up many times. V gene TRBV5-1 combines with J gene TRBJ2-2; D is perhaps TRBD1 (5 bases). The CDR3 is 15 amino acids. V lost 4 bases and J lost 5, with 15 bases in between. Per the germline V gene, CDR1 is SGHRS and CDR2 is YFSETQ. The CDR3 spells CASSPQQAGTGELFF. Written as DNA, the CDR3 is TGCGCCAGCAGCCCACAACAGGCCGGTACCGGGGAGCTGTTTTTT.

This clonotype was seen once. The rearrangement links TRBV14 to TRBJ2-6; TRBD2 matches 11 bases. The CDR3 is 21 residues long. V lost 1 base to trimming and J lost 0 bases; unmatched junction nucleotides: 11. Germline loops: CDR1 SGHDN, CDR2 FVKESK. DNA of the CDR3: TGTGCCAGCAGCCAAGCAATGACTAGCGGGATACGTAGCTCTGGGGCCAACGTCCTGACTTTC. The encoded protein is CASSQAMTSGIRSSGANVLTF.

The table lists this clonotype with many counts. This chain links TRBV6-2 or TRBV6-3 with TRBJ2-3; D is undetermined. This CDR3 region has 14 residues. Trimming removed 5 bases at V and 5 bases at J, with 14 bases between. CDR1 and CDR2 from the germline V gene are MNHEY and SVGEGT. The CDR3: CASSQGWVGDTQYF. The CDR3 nucleotides are TGTGCCAGCAGTCAAGGTTGGGTCGGAGATACGCAGTATTTT.

The table lists this clonotype with many counts. The V gene is TRBV2, the J gene TRBJ2-4; TRBD2 agrees at 7 bases. Germline CDR1 SNHLY, CDR2 FYNNEI. Trimming cost V 6 bases and J 8 bases; bases outside gene matches: 13. This CDR3 is built from 15 residues. CDR3 residues: CASRGREGERDIQYF. In DNA, the CDR3 is TGTGCCAGCAGAGGGAGGGAGGGCGAACGGGACATTCAGTACTTC. Supplemented by reference TRBV2 and TRBJ2-4, the full variable domain reads EPEVTQTPSHQVTQMGQEVILRCVPISNHLYFYWYRQILGQKVEFLVSFYNNEISEKSEIFDDQFSVERPDGSNFTLKIRSTKLEDSAMYFCASRGREGERDIQYFGAGTRLSVL.

This clonotype was observed a handful of times. V and J are TRBV20-1 and TRBJ1-1, with D hard to call. Germline CDR1 is DFQATT and CDR2 is SNEGSKA (reference sequence). This CDR3 comprises 13 residues. V lost 0 bases and J lost 2, with 7 bases in between. This chain's CDR3 is CSARDWVNTEAFF. The CDR3 DNA reads as TGCAGTGCTAGAGATTGGGTTAACACTGAAGCTTTCTTT.

This clonotype was seen only a few times. This chain connects TRBV20-1 to TRBJ2-1; 11 bases are shared with TRBD2. With 5 bases clipped from V and 7 bases from J, the junction kept 10 bases outside the gene matches. The germline V gene encodes CDR1 DFQATT and CDR2 SNEGSKA (reference sequence). There are 15 residues in the CDR3. The CDR3, as DNA: TGCAGTGCTGGGCGACTAGCGGGAAGGGTGAATGAGCAGTTCTTC. Its translation is CSAGRLAGRVNEQFF.

There are many counts of this clonotype. The chain uses TRBV9 and TRBJ2-3, with TRBD2 as a possible D gene (6 bases). Germline V CDR1 and CDR2: SGDLS, YYNGEE. V was cut by 2 bases and J by 1 base, with 14 bases left in between. The CDR3 is 16 residues long. The chain's CDR3 is CASSVTPGVGTDTQYF. The DNA of the CDR3 is TGTGCCAGCAGCGTTACCCCGGGAGTTGGCACAGATACGCAGTATTTT.

This clonotype was detected ten times or more. The chain is built from TRBV20-1 and TRBJ2-3, with D possibly TRBD2 on 5 matching bases. V shed 4 bases and J shed 2 bases, with 16 bases lying between them. The CDR3 is 15 residues long. CDR1 DFQATT and CDR2 SNEGSKA come from the germline V gene (reference sequence). The CDR3: CSANEARVNTDTQYF. The CDR3 nucleotides read TGCAGTGCTAACGAAGCGAGGGTAAACACAGATACGCAGTATTTT.

Points on this clonotype: This may come from a read error, since a much larger clone is one base off. V usage is TRBV12-3 or TRBV12-4 and J usage is TRBJ2-7, with TRBD2 identical over 10 bases. This CDR3 has 15 amino acids. The CDR3 DNA is TGTGCCAACAGTTTACGGTCTAGCGGGGGCGGGGAGCAGTACTTC. It yields the protein CANSLRSSGGGEQYF.

The chain joins TRBV5-1 to TRBJ2-7; 9 bases fit TRBD1. The V gene's germline CDR1 is SGHRS and CDR2 YFSETQ. Trimming at V came to 1 base and at J to 3 bases, leaving 11 bases not matched to a gene. This CDR3 spans 17 amino acids. CDR3 coding DNA: TGCGCCAGCAGCTTGCCAGTGACGGGACAGGGCTTCTACGAGCAGTACTTC. Translated: CASSLPVTGQGFYEQYF.